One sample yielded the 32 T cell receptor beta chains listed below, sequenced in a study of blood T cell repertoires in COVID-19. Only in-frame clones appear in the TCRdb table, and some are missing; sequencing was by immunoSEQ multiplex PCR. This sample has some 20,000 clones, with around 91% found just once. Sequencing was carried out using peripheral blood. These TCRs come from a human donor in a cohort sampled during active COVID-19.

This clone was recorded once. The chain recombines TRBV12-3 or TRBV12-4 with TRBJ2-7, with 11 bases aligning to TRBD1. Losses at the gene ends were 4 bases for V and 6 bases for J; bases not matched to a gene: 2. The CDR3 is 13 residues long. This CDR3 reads CASSSGQGAEQYF. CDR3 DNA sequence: TGTGCCAGCAGTTCAGGACAGGGGGCCGAGCAGTACTTC.

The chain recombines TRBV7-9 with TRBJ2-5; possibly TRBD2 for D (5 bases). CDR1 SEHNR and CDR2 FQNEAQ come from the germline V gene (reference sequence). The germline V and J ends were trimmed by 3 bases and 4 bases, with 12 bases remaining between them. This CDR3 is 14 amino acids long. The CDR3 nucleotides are TGTGCCAGCAGCTTCTCCAGCGGTGCAGAGACCCAGTACTTC. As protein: CASSFSSGAETQYF.

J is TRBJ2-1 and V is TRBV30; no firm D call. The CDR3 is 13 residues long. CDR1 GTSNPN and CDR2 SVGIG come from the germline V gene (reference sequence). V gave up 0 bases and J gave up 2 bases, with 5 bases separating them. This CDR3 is CAWSVSAYNEQFF. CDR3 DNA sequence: TGTGCCTGGAGTGTATCAGCCTACAATGAGCAGTTCTTC.

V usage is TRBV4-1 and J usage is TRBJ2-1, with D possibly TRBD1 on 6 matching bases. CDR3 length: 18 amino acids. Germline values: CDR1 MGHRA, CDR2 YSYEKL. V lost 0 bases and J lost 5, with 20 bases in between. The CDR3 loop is CASSQDPGRTGRHNEQFF. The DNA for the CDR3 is TGCGCCAGCAGCCAAGATCCCGGGCGCACAGGGCGGCACAATGAGCAGTTCTTC.

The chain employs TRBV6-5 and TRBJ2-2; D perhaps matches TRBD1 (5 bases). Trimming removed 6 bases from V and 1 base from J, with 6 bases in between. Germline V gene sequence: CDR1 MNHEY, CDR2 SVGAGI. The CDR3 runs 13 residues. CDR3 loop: CASRTGNTGELFF. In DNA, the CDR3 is TGTGCCAGCAGAACAGGGAACACCGGGGAGCTGTTTTTT.

CDR3 nucleotides: TGTGCCAGTCGTGAAGCCGGGACTCTGGGAATCGATGGCTACACCTTC. It encodes CASREAGTLGIDGYTF. The gene calls are TRBV19 and TRBJ1-2, with D possibly matching TRBD1 (5 bases). Trimming took off 8 bases at V and 6 bases at J, with 25 bases between the two ends. This CDR3 comprises 16 residues. Looked up from germline, CDR1 is LNHDA and CDR2 is SQIVND (reference sequence).

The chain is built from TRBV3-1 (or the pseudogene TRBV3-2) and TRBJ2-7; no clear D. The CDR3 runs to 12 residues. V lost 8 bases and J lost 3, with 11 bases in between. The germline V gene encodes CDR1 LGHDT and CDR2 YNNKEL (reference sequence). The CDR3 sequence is CASSYSDYEQYF. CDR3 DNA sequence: TGTGCCAGCTCTTACAGTGACTACGAGCAGTACTTC.

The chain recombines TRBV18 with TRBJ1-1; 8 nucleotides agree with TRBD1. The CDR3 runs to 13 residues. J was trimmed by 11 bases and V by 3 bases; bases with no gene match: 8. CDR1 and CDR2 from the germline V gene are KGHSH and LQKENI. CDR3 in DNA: TGTGCCAGCTCACCGCCCGGACAGGGCGACGCTTTCTTT. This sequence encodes CASSPPGQGDAFF.

In nucleotides, the CDR3 is TGTGCCAGCAGTTTAGGAGAGAACACTGAAGCTTTCTTT. Translated, it gives CASSLGENTEAFF. V gene TRBV12-3 or TRBV12-4 combines with J gene TRBJ1-1; D unresolved. V lost 1 base and J 1 base, leaving 4 bases between the germline ends. This CDR3 has 13 amino acids.

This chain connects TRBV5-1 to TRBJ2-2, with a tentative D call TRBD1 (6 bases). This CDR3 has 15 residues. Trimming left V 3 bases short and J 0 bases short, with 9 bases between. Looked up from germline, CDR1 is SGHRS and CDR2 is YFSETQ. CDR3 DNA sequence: TGCGCCAGCAGCTCGGGGACAACGAACACCGGGGAGCTGTTTTTT. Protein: CASSSGTTNTGELFF. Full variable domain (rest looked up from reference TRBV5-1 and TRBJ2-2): KAGVTQTPRYLIKTRGQQVTLSCSPISGHRSVSWYQQTPGQGLQFLFEYFSETQRNKGNFPGRFSGRQFSNSRSEMNVSTLELGDSALYLCASSSGTTNTGELFFGEGSRLTVL.

The CDR3 is CATSRDSGLAGAETQYF. CDR3 coding DNA: TGTGCCACCAGCAGAGACTCGGGACTAGCGGGAGCGGAGACCCAGTACTTC. The chain employs TRBV15 and TRBJ2-5; 14 positions match TRBD2. From germline, CDR1 is LNHNV and CDR2 YYDKDF (reference sequence). The CDR3 has 17 residues. Trimming removed 0 bases from V and 5 bases from J; junction bases left unmatched: 5. Looking up the rest from reference TRBV15 and TRBJ2-5 gives the full variable domain: DAMVIQNPRYQVTQFGKPVTLSCSQTLNHNVMYWYQQKSSQAPKLLFHYYDKDFNNEADTPDNFQSRRPNTSFCFLDIRSPGLGDTAMYLCATSRDSGLAGAETQYFGPGTRLLVL.

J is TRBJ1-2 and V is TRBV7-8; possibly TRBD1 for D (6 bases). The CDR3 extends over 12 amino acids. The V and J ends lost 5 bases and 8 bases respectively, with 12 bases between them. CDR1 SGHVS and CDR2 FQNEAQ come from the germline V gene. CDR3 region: CASSLQGWGYTF. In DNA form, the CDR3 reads TGTGCCAGCAGCCTACAGGGTTGGGGCTACACCTTC.

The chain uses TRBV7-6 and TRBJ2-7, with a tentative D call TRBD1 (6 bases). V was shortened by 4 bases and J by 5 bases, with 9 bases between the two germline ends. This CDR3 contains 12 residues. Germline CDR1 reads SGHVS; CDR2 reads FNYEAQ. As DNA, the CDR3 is TGTGCCAGCAGCTCAGGGACAAACGAGCAGTACTTC. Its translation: CASSSGTNEQYF.

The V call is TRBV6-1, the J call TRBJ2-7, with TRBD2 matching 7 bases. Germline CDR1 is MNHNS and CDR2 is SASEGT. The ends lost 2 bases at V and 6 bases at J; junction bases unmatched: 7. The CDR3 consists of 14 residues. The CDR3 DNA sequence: TGTGCCAGCAGTGAAATCGGACTAGTTGGCGAGCAGTACTTC. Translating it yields CASSEIGLVGEQYF.

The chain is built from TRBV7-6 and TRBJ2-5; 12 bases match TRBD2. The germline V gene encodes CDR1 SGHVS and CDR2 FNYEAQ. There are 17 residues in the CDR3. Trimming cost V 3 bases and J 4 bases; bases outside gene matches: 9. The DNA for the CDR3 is TGTGCCAGCAGCTTCATAGGGCTAGCGGGGGGGCGAGAGACCCAGTACTTC. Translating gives CASSFIGLAGGRETQYF.

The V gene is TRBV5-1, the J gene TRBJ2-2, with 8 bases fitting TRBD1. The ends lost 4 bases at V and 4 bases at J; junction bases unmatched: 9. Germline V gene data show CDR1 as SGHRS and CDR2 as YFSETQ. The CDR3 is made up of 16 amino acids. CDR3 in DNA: TGCGCCAGCAGCGTATCGGGACAGGCTACCACCGGGGAGCTGTTTTTT. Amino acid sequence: CASSVSGQATTGELFF.

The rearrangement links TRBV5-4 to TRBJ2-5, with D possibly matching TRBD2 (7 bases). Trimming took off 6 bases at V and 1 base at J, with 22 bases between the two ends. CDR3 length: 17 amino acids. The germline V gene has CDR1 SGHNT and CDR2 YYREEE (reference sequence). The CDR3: CASTIGGGRSIQETQYF. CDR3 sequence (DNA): TGTGCCAGCACCATTGGGGGGGGCAGGAGCATCCAAGAGACCCAGTACTTC.

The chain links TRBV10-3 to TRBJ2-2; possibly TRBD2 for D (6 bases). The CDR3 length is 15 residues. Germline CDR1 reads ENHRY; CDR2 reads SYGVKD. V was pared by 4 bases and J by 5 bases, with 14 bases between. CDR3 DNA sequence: TGTGCCATCAGTGCTCGGGAGCCGGGTACCGGGGAGCTGTTTTTT. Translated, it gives CAISAREPGTGELFF.

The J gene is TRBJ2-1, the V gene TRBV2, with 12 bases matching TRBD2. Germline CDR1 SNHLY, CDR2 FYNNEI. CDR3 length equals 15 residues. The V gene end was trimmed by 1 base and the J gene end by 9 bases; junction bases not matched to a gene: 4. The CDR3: CASSEGLAGVGEQFF. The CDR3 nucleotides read TGTGCCAGCAGTGAAGGACTAGCGGGAGTAGGTGAGCAGTTCTTC.

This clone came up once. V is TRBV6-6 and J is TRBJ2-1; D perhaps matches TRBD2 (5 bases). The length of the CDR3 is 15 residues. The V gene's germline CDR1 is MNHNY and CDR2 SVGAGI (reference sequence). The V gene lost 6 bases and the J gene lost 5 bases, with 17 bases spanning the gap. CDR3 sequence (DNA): TGTGCCAGCAGCCCTCGAGGGTATGGGAACAATGAGCAGTTCTTC. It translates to CASSPRGYGNNEQFF.

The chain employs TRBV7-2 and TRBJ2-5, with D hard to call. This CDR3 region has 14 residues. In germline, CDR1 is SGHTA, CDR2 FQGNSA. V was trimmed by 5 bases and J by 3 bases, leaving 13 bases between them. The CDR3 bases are TGTGCCAGCAGCCCCCGACTGGAGAAAGAGACCCAGTACTTC. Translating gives CASSPRLEKETQYF.

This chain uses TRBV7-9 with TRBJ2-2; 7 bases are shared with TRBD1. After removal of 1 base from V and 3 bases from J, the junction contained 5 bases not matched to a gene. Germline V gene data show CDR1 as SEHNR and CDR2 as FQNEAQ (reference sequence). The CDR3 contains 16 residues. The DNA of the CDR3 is TGTGCCAGCAGCTTAGGAGCAGGGGGAGACACCGGGGAGCTGTTTTTT. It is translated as CASSLGAGGDTGELFF.

CDR3 region: CSVGDRGGTEAFF. CDR3 bases: TGCAGCGTTGGGGACAGGGGAGGAACTGAAGCTTTCTTT. The V call is TRBV29-1, the J call TRBJ1-1, with 10 bases identical to TRBD1. The CDR3 covers 13 residues. Trimming took 4 bases from V and 5 from J; bases not matched to a gene: 4. Germline CDR1 is SQVTM and CDR2 is ANQGSEA.

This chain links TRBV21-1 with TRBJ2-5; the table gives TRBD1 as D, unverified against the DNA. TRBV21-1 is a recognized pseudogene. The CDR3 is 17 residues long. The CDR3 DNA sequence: TGTGCCAGCAGCAAAGAAGTTCTCATGGGGCAGCAAGAGACCCAGTACTTC. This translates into CASSKEVLMGQQETQYF.

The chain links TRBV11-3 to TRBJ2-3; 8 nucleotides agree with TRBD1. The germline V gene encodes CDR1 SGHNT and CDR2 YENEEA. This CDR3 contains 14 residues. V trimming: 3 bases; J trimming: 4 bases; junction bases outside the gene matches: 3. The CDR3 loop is CASSFGQGPDTQYF. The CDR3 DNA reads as TGTGCCAGCAGCTTCGGACAGGGCCCAGATACGCAGTATTTT.

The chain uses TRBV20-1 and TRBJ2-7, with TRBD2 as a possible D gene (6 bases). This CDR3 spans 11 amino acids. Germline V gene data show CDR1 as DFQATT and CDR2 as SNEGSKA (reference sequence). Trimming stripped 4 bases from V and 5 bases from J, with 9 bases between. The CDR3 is CSATPGDEQYF. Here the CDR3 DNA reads TGCAGTGCTACCCCGGGGGACGAGCAGTACTTC.

The CDR3 coding sequence is TGTGCCTGGAGTGTACTGGGGGCATCCTACGAGCAGTACTTC. Its protein is CAWSVLGASYEQYF. V and J are TRBV30 and TRBJ2-7; maybe TRBD1 (6 bases). Trimming removed 0 bases at V and 1 base at J, with 10 bases between. CDR3 size: 14 residues. The V gene's germline CDR1 is GTSNPN and CDR2 SVGIG (reference sequence).

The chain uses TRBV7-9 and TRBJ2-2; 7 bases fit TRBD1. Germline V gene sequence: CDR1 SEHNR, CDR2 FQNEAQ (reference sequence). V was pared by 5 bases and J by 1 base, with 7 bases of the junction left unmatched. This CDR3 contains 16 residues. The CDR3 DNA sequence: TGTGCCAGCAGCCTAGTCCGGGACAGGAACACCGGGGAGCTGTTTTTT. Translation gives CASSLVRDRNTGELFF. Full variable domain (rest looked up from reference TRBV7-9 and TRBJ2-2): DTGVSQNPRHKITKRGQNVTFRCDPISEHNRLYWYRQTLGQGPEFLTYFQNEAQLEKSRLLSDRFSAERPKGSFSTLEIQRTEQGDSAMYLCASSLVRDRNTGELFFGEGSRLTVL.

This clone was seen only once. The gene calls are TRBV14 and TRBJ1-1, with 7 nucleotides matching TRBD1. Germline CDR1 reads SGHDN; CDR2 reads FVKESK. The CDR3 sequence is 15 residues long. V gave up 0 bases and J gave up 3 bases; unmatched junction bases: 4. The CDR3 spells CASSQERTGDTEAFF. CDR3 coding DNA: TGTGCCAGCAGCCAAGAACGGACAGGCGACACTGAAGCTTTCTTT.

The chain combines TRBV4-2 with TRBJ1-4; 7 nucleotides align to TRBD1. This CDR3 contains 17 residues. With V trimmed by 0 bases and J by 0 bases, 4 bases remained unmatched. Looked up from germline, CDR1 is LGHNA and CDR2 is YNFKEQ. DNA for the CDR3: TGTGCCAGCAGCCAAGACTCCCAGGGGGCAACTAATGAAAAACTGTTTTTT. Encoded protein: CASSQDSQGATNEKLFF.

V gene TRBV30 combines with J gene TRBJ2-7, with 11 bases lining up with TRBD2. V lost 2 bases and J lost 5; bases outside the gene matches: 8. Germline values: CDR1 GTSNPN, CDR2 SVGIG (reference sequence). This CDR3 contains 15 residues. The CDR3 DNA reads TGTGCCTGGAGTATACTAGCGGGAGCAACCCACGAGCAGTACTTC. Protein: CAWSILAGATHEQYF.

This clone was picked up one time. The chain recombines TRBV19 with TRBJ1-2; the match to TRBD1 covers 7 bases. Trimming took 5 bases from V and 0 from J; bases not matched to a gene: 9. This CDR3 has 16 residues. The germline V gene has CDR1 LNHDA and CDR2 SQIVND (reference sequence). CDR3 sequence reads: CASSRTPGTANYGYTF. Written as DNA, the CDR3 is TGTGCCAGTAGTCGTACCCCCGGGACAGCTAACTATGGCTACACCTTC.